Listed below are T cell receptor beta chains from one sample, sequenced in a study of identical twins. TCRdb reprocessed the 5' RACE reads with MiXCR, giving one entry per CDR3 protein. The sample includes approximately 550,000 distinct CDR3 sequences, about 22% seen only once; the top ten take around 0.5%. The same sample was also used in a study of yellow fever vaccine responses in identical twins.

The sequenced sample consisted of CD4+ T cells sorted from blood. The receptors originated from a young woman in good health. Both conserved end residues are part of each CDR3. The order of the fields is V gene, clone size, D gene, J gene, CDR3 length, CDR3 protein, CDR3 DNA. The D gene is left open where the match is weak. Some rows mark clone size as missing; the rest say once, few, many or name a class of expanded clone.

>TRBV7-9|few|-|TRBJ2-3|12
CASSWGSDTQYF
TGTGCCAGCAGCTGGGGTTCTGATACGCAGTATTTT
>TRBV10-3|-|-|TRBJ2-3|14
CAIRDGSLADTQYF
TGTGCCATCAGGGACGGGAGTCTGGCAGATACGCAGTATTTT
>TRBV6-5|-|-|TRBJ1-1|12
CASSRQGVGAFF
TGTGCCAGCAGCCGCCAAGGGGTCGGAGCTTTCTTT
>TRBV5-1|many|-|TRBJ1-1|13
CASSLGGLGEAFF
TGCGCCAGCAGCTTGGGGGGATTGGGGGAAGCTTTCTTT
>TRBV4-2|-|TRBD1|TRBJ2-5|14
CASGGQGASETQYF
TGTGCCAGCGGTGGACAGGGGGCTTCAGAGACCCAGTACTTC
>TRBV7-6|-|-|TRBJ2-2|14
CAIWRDSSSGELFF
TGTGCCATCTGGAGGGACAGTAGCTCCGGGGAGCTGTTTTTT
>TRBV6-2/TRBV6-3|few|-|TRBJ1-3|14
CASRTGTSGNTIYF
TGTGCCAGCAGAACCGGGACATCTGGAAACACCATATATTTT
>TRBV5-1|-|-|TRBJ2-7|17
CASSLRRSQGEIYEQYF
TGCGCCAGCAGCTTGAGACGATCGCAGGGAGAAATCTACGAGCAGTACTTC
>TRBV12-3/TRBV12-4|many|TRBD2|TRBJ2-1|16
CASSQLGGSSYNEQFF
TGTGCCAGCAGTCAACTCGGGGGGAGCTCCTACAATGAGCAGTTCTTC
>TRBV27|-|TRBD1|TRBJ2-1|14
CASSRPGQGYEQFF
TGTGCCAGCAGTAGACCGGGACAGGGATATGAGCAGTTCTTC
>TRBV20-1|-|-|TRBJ1-6|14
CSARDGPGGSPLHF
TGCAGTGCTAGAGATGGGCCGGGTGGATCACCCCTCCACTTT
>TRBV7-8|-|-|TRBJ2-5|14
CASSPDTTLGTQYF
TGTGCCAGCAGCCCGGACACCACGTTGGGGACCCAGTACTTC
>TRBV5-1|-|-|TRBJ2-6|18
CASSLEASVRSGANVLTF
TGCGCCAGCAGCTTGGAGGCTAGCGTGCGCTCTGGGGCCAACGTCCTGACTTTC